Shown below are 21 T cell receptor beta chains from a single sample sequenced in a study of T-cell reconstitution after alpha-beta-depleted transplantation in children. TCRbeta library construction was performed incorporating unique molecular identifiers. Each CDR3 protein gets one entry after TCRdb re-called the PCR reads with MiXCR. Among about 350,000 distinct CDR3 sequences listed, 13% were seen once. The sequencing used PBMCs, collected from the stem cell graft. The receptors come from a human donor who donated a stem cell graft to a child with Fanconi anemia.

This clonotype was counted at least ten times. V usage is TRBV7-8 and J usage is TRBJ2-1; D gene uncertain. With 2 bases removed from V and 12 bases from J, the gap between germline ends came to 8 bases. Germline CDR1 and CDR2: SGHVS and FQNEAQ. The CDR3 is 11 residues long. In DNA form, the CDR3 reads TGTGCCAGCAGCTTAACGAGGACGCAGTTCTTC. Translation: CASSLTRTQFF. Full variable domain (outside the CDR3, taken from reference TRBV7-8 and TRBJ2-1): GAGVSQSPRYKVAKRGQDVALRCDPISGHVSLFWYQQALGQGPEFLTYFQNEAQLDKSGLPSDRFFAERPEGSVSTLKIQRTQQEDSAVYLCASSLTRTQFFGPGTRLTVL.

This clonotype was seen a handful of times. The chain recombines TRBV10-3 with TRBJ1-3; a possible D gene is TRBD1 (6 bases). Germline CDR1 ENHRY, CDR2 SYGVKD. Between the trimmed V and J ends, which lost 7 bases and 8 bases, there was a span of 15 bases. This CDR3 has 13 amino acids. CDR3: CAITPGQPDTIYF. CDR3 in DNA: TGTGCCATCACCCCCGGACAGCCGGACACCATATATTTT.

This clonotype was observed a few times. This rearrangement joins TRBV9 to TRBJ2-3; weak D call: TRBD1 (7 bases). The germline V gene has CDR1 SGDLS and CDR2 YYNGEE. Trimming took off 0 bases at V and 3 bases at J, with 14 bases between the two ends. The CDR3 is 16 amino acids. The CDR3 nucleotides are TGTGCCAGCAGCGTAGCCGCAGGGGGGTCGACAGATACGCAGTATTTT. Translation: CASSVAAGGSTDTQYF.

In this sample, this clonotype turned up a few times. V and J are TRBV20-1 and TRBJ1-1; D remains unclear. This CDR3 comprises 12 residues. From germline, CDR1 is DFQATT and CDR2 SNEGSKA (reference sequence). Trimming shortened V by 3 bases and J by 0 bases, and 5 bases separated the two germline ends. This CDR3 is CSARRLNTEAFF. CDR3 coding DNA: TGCAGTGCTAGGCGGTTGAACACTGAAGCTTTCTTT.

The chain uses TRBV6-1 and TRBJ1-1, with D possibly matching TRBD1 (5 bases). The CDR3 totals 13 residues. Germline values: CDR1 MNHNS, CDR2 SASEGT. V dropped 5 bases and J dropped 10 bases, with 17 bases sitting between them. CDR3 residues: CASSPRGRAGAFF. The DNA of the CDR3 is TGTGCCAGCAGTCCACGGGGCAGGGCGGGAGCTTTCTTT.

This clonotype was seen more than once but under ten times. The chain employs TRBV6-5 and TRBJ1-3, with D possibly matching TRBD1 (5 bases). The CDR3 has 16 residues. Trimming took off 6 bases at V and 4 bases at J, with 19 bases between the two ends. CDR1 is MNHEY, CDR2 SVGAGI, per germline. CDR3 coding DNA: TGTGCCAGCAGCCCCAGTGGACACGCCAGGGGAAACACCATATATTTT. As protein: CASSPSGHARGNTIYF.

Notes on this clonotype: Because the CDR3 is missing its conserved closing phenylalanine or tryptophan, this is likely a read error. The CDR3 DNA reads TGCGCCAGCAGCATAGGACAGGGAGAGGGCATTCAGTACGTC. This encodes CASSIGQGEGIQYV. The chain employs TRBV5-1 and TRBJ2-4; 8 bases line up with TRBD1. The V and J ends lost 4 bases and 9 bases, in that order; junction bases with no gene match: 9. From germline, CDR1 is SGHRS and CDR2 YFSETQ. The CDR3 runs 14 residues.

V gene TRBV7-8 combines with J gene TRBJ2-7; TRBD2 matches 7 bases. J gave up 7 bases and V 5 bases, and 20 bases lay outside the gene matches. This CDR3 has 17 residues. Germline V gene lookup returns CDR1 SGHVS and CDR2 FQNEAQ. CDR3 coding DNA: TGTGCCAGCAGCCGGTGGGGGACCGCACTATCAGCGGGGGAGCAGTACTTC. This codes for CASSRWGTALSAGEQYF.

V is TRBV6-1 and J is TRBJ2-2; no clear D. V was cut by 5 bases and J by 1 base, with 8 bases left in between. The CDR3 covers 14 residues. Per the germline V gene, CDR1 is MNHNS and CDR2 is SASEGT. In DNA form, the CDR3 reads TGTGCCAGCAGTATGGACCTGAACACCGGGGAGCTGTTTTTT. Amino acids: CASSMDLNTGELFF.

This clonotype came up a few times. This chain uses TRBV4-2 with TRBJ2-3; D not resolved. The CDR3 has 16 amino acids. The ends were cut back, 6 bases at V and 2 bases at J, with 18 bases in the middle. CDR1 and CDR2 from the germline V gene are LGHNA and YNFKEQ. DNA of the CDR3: TGTGCCAGCAGTCTACCTCGAGGCGGTACCACAGATACGCAGTATTTT. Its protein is CASSLPRGGTTDTQYF.

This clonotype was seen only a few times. The CDR3 sequence is CASSQVGEQYF. CDR3 sequence (DNA): TGTGCCAGCAGCCAAGTGGGGGAGCAGTACTTC. The J gene is TRBJ2-7, the V gene TRBV3-1; D unresolved. Germline V lookup: CDR1 LGHDT, CDR2 YNNKEL (reference sequence). The CDR3 spans 11 residues. Trimming removed 1 base from V and 7 bases from J, with 5 bases in between.

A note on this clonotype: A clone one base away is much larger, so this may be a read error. CDR3 protein: CDSSLNPSGMGGELFF. The CDR3 DNA sequence: TGTGACAGCAGCTTAAACCCTAGCGGGATGGGCGGGGAGCTGTTTTTT. This chain links TRBV7-6 with TRBJ2-2, with 9 bases lining up with TRBD2. Looked up from germline, CDR1 is SGHVS and CDR2 is FNYEAQ. The CDR3 sequence is 16 residues long.

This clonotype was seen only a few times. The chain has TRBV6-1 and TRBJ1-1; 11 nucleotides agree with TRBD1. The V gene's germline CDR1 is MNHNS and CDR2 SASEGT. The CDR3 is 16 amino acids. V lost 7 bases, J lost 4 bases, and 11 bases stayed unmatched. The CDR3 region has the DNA TGTGCCAGCATCGAGGGACAGGGGGAAGGAGGCACTGAAGCTTTCTTT. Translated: CASIEGQGEGGTEAFF.

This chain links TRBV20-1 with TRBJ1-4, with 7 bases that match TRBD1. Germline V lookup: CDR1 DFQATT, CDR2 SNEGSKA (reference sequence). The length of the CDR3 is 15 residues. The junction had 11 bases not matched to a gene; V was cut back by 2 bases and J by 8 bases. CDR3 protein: CSARPWTGTPEKLFF. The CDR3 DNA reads TGCAGTGCTAGACCCTGGACAGGAACGCCGGAAAAACTGTTTTTT.

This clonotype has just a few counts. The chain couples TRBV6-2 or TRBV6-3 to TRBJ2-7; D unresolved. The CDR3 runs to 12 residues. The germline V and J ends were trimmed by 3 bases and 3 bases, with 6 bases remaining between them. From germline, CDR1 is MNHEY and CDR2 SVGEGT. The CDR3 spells CASSYGFYEQYF. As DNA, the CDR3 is TGTGCCAGCAGTTATGGCTTCTACGAGCAGTACTTC.

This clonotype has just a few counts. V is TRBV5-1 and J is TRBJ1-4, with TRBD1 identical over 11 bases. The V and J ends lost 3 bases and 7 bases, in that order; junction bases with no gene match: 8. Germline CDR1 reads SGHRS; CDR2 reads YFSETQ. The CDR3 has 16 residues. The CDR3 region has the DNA TGCGCCAGCAGCTGGGCCTCCGGGACAGGGGGTGAAAAACTGTTTTTT. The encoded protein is CASSWASGTGGEKLFF.

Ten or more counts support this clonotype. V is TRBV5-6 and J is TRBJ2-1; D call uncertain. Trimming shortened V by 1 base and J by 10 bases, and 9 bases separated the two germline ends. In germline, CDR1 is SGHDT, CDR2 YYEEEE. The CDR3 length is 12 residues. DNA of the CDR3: TGTGCCAGCAGCTTGCCGAATCAAGAGCAGTTCTTC. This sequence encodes CASSLPNQEQFF.

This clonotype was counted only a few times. CDR3: CASSARGGETQYF. CDR3 nucleotide sequence: TGTGCCAGCAGCGCGAGAGGGGGAGAGACCCAGTACTTC. V gene TRBV7-9 combines with J gene TRBJ2-5; possibly TRBD1 for D (6 bases). This CDR3 is 13 amino acids long. Germline V lookup: CDR1 SEHNR, CDR2 FQNEAQ (reference sequence). V dropped 5 bases and J dropped 4 bases, with 11 bases sitting between them.

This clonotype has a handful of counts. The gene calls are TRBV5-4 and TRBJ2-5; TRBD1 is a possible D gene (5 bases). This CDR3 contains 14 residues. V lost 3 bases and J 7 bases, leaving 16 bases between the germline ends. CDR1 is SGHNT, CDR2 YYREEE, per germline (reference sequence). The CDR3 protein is CASSSGQGRATQYF. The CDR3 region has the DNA TGTGCCAGCAGCTCCGGGCAGGGTAGGGCGACCCAGTACTTC.

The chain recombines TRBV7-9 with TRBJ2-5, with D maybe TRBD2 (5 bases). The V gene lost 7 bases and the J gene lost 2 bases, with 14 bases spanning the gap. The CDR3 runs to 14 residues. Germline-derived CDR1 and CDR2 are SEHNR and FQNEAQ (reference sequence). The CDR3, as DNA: TGTGCCAGCAACGCCCCGAGGGAGCAAGAGACCCAGTACTTC. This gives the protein CASNAPREQETQYF.

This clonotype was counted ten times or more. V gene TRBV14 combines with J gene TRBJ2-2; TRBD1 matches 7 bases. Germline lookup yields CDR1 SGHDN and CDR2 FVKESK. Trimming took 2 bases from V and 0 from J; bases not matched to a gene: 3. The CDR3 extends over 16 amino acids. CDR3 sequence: CASSQIDRANTGELFF. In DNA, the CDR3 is TGTGCCAGCAGCCAAATCGACAGGGCGAACACCGGGGAGCTGTTTTTT.